This T cell receptor (beta chain) was sequenced for a study of beta chain features in type 1 diabetes (dated by TCRdb to between 2017 and 2018). Background on the whole study: No differences in mean age, gender distribution, total cell number or subset yield were found between patients and healthy donors. A total of over 90,000,000 sorted cells were examined across all samples, and a strong correlation was observed between cell number per subset and RNA yield. In the study, TCRB repertoires of sorted circulating CD4+ T cell subsets from recently diagnosed type 1 diabetes patients were compared with those of matched healthy donors. Naive and central memory subsets were obtained from all 30 or so donors, but regulatory and stem cell-like memory subsets were isolated from only 8 patients and roughly eight healthy donors.

A single peripheral blood draw of about 116 mL on average was collected from each donor into heparinised tubes. Using a panel that included CD45RO, CCR7, CD25, CD127, CD95 and CD27, naive, central memory, regulatory and stem cell-like memory CD4+ T cells were sorted on a BD FACSAria II. All sorted populations exceeded 95% purity. PBMCs were separated immediately by Lymphoprep density gradient centrifugation and were stained directly, without being cultured. So that batch effects would be minimized, each experiment stained and sorted samples in pairs, pairing one healthy donor with one patient. The High Capacity cDNA Reverse Transcription Kit was used to reverse transcribe all of the isolated RNA, meaning that expressed TCRB transcripts were what got sequenced. Deep immunoSEQ sequencing was applied to naive, central memory and regulatory T cell samples, giving an average of around 4 million total reads per sample. After sorted cells were lysed in RLT buffer, RNA was extracted with DNase-treated RNeasy Micro or Mini kits, with the choice depending on cell number. To prevent cross-contamination, every cell subset was processed on its own, while patient and healthy donor samples were processed together. The immunoSEQ multiplex PCR was used to amplify TCRB sequences from cDNA, generating 87-bp fragments that spanned the CDR3 region. Amplicons were sequenced on the Illumina HiSeq platform. The authors' pipeline ran thus. PCR bias was corrected computationally using synthetic template baselines, and reads within Hamming distance 2 were collapsed, with unmergeable singletons discarded. Reads were aligned to IMGT to assign V, D and J genes, CDR3 length, and insertions or deletions at six rearrangement sites. Within each subset, clonotype counts were normalized to sorted cell number, and only after that were true diversity and Gini coefficients computed with the tcR R package. The overlap coefficient, calculated on TCRB nucleotide sequences, was used to quantify repertoire sharing. Out-of-frame TCRB sequences from naive cells were analyzed as a proxy for the pre-selection repertoire. In its TCRdb copy, this immuneACCESS table keeps in-frame sequences only and misses some clones. Where compared with another copy, unresolved V genes explain less than half of these, and the others have no known cause. The V and J calls and clone size were taken over from that table, and D and trimming were inferred from the DNA. The sample profile shows 630,000 or so clones; over 13% of them were found once. Clones ranked in the top ten supply 0.035% to 0.045% of the sample.

Turning to this clone: It lacks a known antigen. No much larger clone exists at a distance of one base, and base qualities are not known. Other DNA variants within this sample encode the same CDR3.

Summary of the overall study and its limitations: Naive, central memory and regulatory TCRB repertoires appeared to be more similar among patients than among healthy donors. Because small numbers of individuals were included in the HLA sub-analyses, any influence of HLA type on TCRB rearrangement was left unresolved. Sequencing cDNA rather than genomic DNA could over-represent highly expressing activated cells, although activation and CD3 levels did not differ between groups. PCR might favor shorter templates, but patient and control samples were amplified and corrected together, so any skew would affect both groups equally. A moderate but significant shortening of TCRB CDR3 length was observed in type 1 diabetes patients in all four CD4+ subsets. Fewer insertions and more nucleotide deletions at VDJ recombination sites were observed in patients with type 1 diabetes, implying thymic rearrangement abnormalities.

For CDR1 and CDR2, the germline V gene (reference sequence) lists GTSNPN and SVGIG. The CDR3 spans 13 residues, from the cysteine through the phenylalanine. Only the CDR3 portion is preserved as DNA: 39 bases, with reading frame beginning at the first base. After removal of 0 bases from V and 6 bases from J, the junction retains 2 bases not matched to a gene. The clonotype originates from a young man with type 1 diabetes. What was sequenced was naive CD4+ T cells from blood. Read against the paper, the sample's cell subset or site label means: true naive CD4+ T cells. The chain uses TRBV30 and TRBJ1-2; 9 bases in the middle match TRBD1. The CDR3 sequence is CAWSVQGAHGYTF. The DNA reads as follows: TGTGCCTGGAGTGTACAGGGGGCTCATGGCTACACCTTC.